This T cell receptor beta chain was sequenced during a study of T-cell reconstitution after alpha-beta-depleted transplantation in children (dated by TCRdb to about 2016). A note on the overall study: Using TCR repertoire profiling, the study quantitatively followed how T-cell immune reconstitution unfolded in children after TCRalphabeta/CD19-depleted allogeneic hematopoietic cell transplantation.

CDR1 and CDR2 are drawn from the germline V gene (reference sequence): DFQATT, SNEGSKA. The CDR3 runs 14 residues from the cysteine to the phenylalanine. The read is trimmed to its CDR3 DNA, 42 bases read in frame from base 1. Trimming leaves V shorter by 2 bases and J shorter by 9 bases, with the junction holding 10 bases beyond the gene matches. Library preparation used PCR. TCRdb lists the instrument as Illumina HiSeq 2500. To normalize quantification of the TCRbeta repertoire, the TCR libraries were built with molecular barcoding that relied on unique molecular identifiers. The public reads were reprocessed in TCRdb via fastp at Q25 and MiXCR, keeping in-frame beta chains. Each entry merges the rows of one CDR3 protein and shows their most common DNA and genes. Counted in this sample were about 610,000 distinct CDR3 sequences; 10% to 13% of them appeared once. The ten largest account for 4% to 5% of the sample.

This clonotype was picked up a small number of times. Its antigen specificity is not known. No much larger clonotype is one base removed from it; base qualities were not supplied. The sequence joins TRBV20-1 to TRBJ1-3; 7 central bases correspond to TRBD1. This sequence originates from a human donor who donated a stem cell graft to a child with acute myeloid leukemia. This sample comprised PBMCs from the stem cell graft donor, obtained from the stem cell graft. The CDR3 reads CSARLDRAEGTIYF. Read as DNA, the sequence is TGCAGTGCTAGACTCGACAGGGCGGAGGGCACCATATATTTT.